These T cell receptor beta chains were read from a single sample in a study of CD8+CD57+ T cells in acquired aplastic anemia. TCRdb re-called the reads through MiXCR, storing one row per CDR3 protein. Altogether about 210,000 distinct CDR3 sequences are present, around 32% being singletons, with the ten largest covering roughly 1.1%. The sample consisted of sorted CD4+, CD8+, or CD8+CD57+ T cells (not recorded which) from PBMCs. These receptors were collected from a human donor in good health, serving as a control. CDR3s include the opening cysteine and the closing phenylalanine or tryptophan. A D gene is named only where the DNA matches it firmly.

v_gene	d_gene	CDR3aa
TRBV2	.	CASSGQVLNNEKLFF
TRBV5-1	.	CASSGLGGGETQYF
TRBV29-1	TRBD1	CSVDKVGTGYMNEQFF
TRBV29-1	TRBD2	CSAVGTSVKDTQYF
TRBV19	.	CASRTLTRGPQHF
TRBV20-1	.	CSARDFQRQRNSPRHF
TRBV2	TRBD1	CASSGGTGSTEAFF
TRBV3-1	TRBD2	CASSPGLAGSADTQYF
TRBV4-1	.	CASSQMANSQETQYF
TRBV5-6	.	CASSSRPHTGELFF
TRBV27	TRBD1	CASSPHTGTGASYEQYF
TRBV19	TRBD1	CASMKGGDGTEAFF
TRBV6-1	TRBD1	CASSGRRDRGPTDTQYF
TRBV24-1	TRBD1	CATSDDRDHEQFF
TRBV20-1	.	CSAKDPLSGDTIYF
TRBV12-3/TRBV12-4	.	CASSRPTVSTDTQYF
TRBV7-3	.	CASSQGNFSPLHF
TRBV13	.	CASSNQGWGNSPLHF
TRBV7-2	.	CASSGQRANVLTF
TRBV14	.	CASSLPGTEYGVGSGNYGYTF
TRBV5-1	.	CASSSQGLPTEAFF
TRBV10-3	.	CAISDRLGAGPSPLHF
TRBV19	TRBD1	CASSKTGVDEQFF
TRBV9	TRBD2	CASSVGGLGDTQYF
TRBV10-3	.	CAISESSGTFYGYTF
TRBV20-1	.	CSVGTPEVYEQYF
TRBV20-1	TRBD2	CSATSGRGNEQFF
TRBV4-1	TRBD1	CASSQEDRDLEKLFF
TRBV20-1	.	CSARGGLIKETQYF
TRBV29-1	.	CSVDRGVEETQYF
TRBV9	.	CASSVRGSGTGELFF
TRBV9	.	CASSAAQGLGDYGYTF
TRBV2	.	CALGGDGHADSPLHF
TRBV20-1	TRBD2	CSARRSSGGPPSGDTQYF
TRBV9	TRBD1	CASSVATGAGETQYF
TRBV5-1	.	CASSLQQGTNEKLFF
TRBV7-3	.	CASSPNGDSYNEQFF
TRBV20-1	.	CSASRQRNTEAFF
TRBV2	TRBD1	CASSRDRGINQPQHF
TRBV25-1	TRBD1	CASRGTAASYGYTF
TRBV7-3	.	CASSLDFAEQYF
TRBV20-1	.	CSARQPFSGNTIYF